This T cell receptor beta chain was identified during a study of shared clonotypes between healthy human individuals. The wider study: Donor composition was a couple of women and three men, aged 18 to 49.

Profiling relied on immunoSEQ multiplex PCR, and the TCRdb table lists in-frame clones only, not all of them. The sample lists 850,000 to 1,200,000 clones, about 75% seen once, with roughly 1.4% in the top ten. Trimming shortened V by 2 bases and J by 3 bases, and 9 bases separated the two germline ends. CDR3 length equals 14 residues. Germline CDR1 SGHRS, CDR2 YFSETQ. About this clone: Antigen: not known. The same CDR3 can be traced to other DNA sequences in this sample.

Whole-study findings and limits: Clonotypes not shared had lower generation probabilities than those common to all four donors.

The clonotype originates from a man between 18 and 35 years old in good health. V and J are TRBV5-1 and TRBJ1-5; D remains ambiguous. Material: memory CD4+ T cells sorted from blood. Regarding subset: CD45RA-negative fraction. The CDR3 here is CASSFGGDNQPQHF. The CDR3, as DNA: TGCGCCAGCAGCTTCGGTGGAGACAATCAGCCCCAGCATTTT.